The clone carrying this TCR beta chain has ten or more counts. Trimming pared 1 base from V and 4 bases from J, leaving 10 bases between. This CDR3 is 13 amino acids long. CDR1 is GTSNPN, CDR2 SVGIG, per germline (reference sequence). Clinical symptoms, serum thyroxine, TRAb, thyroid ultrasound and orbital computed tomography were relied on for diagnosis. RNA transcripts served as template for amplifying TCR beta CDR3 sequences. HTBI primers primed a first-round RT-PCR, and a second-round multiplex PCR followed. TCRdb reprocessed the multiplex PCR reads with MiXCR, giving one entry per CDR3 protein. Among 450,000 or so distinct CDR3 sequences listed, around 14% were seen once. The sample is drawn from a study of Graves' ophthalmopathy and Graves' hyperthyroidism.

The clonotype comes from a woman in her twenties or thirties with Graves' ophthalmopathy. Sequencing was done on a sample of blood. The chain links TRBV30 to TRBJ1-2, with a weak D call TRBD1 (5 bases). DNA for the CDR3: TGTGCCTGGAGTGGGGGCAGGCGCTATGGCTACACCTTC. Protein product: CAWSGGRRYGYTF. The complete variable domain, with remaining parts taken from reference TRBV30 and TRBJ1-2, reads SQTIHQWPATLVQPVGSPLSLECTVEGTSNPNLYWYRQAAGRGLQLLFYSVGIGQISSEVPQNLSASRPQDRQFILSSKKLLLSDSGFYLCAWSGGRRYGYTFGSGTRLTVV.